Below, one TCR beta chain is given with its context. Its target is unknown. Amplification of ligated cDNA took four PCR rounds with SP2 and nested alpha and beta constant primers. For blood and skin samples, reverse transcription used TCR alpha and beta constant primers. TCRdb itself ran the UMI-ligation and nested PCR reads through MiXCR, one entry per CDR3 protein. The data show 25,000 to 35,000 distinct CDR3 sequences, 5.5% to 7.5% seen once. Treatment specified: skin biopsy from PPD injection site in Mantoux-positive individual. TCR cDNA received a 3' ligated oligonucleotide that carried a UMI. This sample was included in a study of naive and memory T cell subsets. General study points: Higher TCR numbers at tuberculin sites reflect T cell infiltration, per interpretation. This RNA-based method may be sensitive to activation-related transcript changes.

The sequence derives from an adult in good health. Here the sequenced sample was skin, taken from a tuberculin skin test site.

CDR3 DNA: TGTGCCAGCAGTTTAGAGGACGGAGCGGGGGGGTTGGAGACCCAGTACTTC. Amino acid sequence: CASSLEDGAGGLETQYF. This rearrangement joins TRBV12-3 or TRBV12-4 to TRBJ2-5; 10 positions match TRBD2. The J segment lost 5 bases and the V segment lost 1 base, leaving 10 bases of the junction unmatched. The CDR3 runs to 17 residues.